This T cell receptor beta chain was sequenced during a study of shared clonotypes between healthy human individuals. Germline V CDR1 and CDR2: PRHDT, FYEKMQ (reference sequence). V was pared by 5 bases and J by 6 bases, with 16 bases between. This CDR3 contains 15 residues. Some clones are missing from TCRdb's copy, which holds only in-frame ones; the method was immunoSEQ multiplex PCR. This repertoire shows fewer than 650,000 clones, around 80% found once; its top ten account for 13%. Each sample came from a Caucasian adult donor living in Nashville, Tennessee. This clone was detected many times. As yet, its antigen is unknown. Study-level results: Sampling included only blood; tissue repertoires likely differ.

Sequencing was performed on PBMCs. The source of this sequence is a woman aged 40 to 49 in good health. Some clones in this sample may be carry-over from other donors' samples. V and J are TRBV13 and TRBJ2-2, with D uncertain. CDR3 sequence: CASSAQLSPPGELFF. CDR3 in DNA: TGTGCCAGCAGCGCGCAGCTTAGCCCCCCCGGGGAGCTGTTTTTT.